This T cell receptor beta chain was sequenced in a study of cytomegalovirus exposure and HLA in healthy donors. It was with 60 Vbeta and 13 Jbeta primers that the PCR ran. Assay used: immunoSEQ multiplex PCR; TCRdb lists only in-frame clones, some missing. The profile shows over 150,000 clones, 60% to 80% of them singletons. V shed 2 bases and J 7 bases; nucleotides not matched to a gene: 9. The CDR3 consists of 15 residues. CDR1 and CDR2 (germline): SGHAT, FQNNGV. This clone came up once. The source is a woman in her forties in good health and CMV-seropositive. The rearrangement uses TRBV11-2 and TRBJ1-1; 8 nucleotides agree with TRBD1. Sequencing used PBMCs. CDR3 region: CASSLRTGSIGEAFF. The CDR3 DNA reads TGTGCCAGCAGCTTAAGGACAGGGTCCATTGGTGAAGCTTTCTTT.